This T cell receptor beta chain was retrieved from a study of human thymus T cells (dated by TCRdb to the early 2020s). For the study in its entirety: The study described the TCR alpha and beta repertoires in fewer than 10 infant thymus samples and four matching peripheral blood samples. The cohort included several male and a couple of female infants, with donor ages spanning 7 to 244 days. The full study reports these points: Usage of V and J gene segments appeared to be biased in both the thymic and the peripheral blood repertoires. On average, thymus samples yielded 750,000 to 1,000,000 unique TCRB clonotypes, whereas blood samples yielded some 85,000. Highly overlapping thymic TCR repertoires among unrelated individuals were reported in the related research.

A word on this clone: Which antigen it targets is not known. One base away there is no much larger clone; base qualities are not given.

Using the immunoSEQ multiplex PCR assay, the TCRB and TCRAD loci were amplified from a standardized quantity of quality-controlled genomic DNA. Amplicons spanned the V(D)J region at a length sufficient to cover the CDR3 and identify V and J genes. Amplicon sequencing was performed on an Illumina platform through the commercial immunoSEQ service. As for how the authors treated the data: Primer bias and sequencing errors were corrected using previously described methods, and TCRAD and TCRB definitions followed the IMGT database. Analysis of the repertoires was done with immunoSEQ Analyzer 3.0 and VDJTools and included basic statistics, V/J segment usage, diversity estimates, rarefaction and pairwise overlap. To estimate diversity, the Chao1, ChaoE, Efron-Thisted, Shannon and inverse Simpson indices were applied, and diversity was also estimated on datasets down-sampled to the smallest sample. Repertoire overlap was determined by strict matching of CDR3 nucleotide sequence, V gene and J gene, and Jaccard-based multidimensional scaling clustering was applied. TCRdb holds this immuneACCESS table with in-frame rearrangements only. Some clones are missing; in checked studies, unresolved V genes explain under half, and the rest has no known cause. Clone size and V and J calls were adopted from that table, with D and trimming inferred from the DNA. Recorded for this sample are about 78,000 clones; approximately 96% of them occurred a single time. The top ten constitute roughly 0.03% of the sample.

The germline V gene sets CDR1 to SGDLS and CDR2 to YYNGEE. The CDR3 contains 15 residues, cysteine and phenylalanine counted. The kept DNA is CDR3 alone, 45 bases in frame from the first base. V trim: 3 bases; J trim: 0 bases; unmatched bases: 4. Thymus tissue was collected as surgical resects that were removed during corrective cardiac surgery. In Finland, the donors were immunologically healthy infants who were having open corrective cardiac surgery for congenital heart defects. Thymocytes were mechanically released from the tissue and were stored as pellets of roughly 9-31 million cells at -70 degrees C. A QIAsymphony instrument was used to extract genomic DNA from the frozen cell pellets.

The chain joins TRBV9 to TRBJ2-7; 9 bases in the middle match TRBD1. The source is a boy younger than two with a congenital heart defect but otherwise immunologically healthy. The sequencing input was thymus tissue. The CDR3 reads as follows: CASSAGTGFSYEQYF. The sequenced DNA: TGTGCCAGCAGCGCCGGGACAGGGTTCTCCTACGAGCAGTACTTC.